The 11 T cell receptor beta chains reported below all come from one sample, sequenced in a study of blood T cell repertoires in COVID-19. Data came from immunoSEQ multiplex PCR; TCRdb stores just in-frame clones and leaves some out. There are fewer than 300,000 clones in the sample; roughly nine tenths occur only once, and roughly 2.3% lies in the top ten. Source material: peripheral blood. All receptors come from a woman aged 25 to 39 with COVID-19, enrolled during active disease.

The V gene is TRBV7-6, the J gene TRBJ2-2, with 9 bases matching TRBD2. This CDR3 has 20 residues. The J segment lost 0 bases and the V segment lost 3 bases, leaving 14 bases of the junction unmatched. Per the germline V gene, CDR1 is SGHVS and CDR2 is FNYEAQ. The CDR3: CASSFPTSGTEQPNTGELFF. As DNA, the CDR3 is TGTGCCAGCAGCTTCCCGACTAGCGGAACTGAACAACCGAACACCGGGGAGCTGTTTTTT.

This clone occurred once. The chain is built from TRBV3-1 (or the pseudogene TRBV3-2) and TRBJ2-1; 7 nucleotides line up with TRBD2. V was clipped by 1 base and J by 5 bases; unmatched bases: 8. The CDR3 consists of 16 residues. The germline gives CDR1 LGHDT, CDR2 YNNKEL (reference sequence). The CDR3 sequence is CASSQGPGGTNNEQFF. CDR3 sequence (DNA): TGTGCCAGCAGCCAAGGGCCGGGCGGGACTAACAATGAGCAGTTCTTC.

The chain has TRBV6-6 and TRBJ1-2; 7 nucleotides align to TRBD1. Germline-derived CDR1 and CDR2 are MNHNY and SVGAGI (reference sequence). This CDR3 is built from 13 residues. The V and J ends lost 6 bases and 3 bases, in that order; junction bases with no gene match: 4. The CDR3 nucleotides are TGTGCCAGCAGCTCAGGGGGGCACTATGGCTACACCTTC. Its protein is CASSSGGHYGYTF.

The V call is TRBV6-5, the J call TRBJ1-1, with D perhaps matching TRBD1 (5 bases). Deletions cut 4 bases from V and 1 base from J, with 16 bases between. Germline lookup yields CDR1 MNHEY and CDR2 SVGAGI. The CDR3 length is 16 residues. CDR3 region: CASSLKTETTNTEAFF. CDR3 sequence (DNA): TGTGCCAGCAGTTTAAAGACAGAAACTACGAACACTGAAGCTTTCTTT.

Written as DNA, the CDR3 is TGTGCCAGCACCCCGACTAGTTACGAGCAGTACTTC. Its translation: CASTPTSYEQYF. The chain uses TRBV2 and TRBJ2-7; possibly TRBD2 for D (6 bases). The V gene lost 7 bases and the J gene lost 4 bases, with 11 bases spanning the gap. CDR3 length equals 12 residues. In germline, CDR1 is SNHLY, CDR2 FYNNEI.

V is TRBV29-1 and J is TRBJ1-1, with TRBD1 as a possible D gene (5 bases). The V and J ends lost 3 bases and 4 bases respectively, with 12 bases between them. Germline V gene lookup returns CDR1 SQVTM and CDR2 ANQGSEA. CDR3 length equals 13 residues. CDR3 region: CSVEGRVATEAFF. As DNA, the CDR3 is TGCAGCGTTGAGGGCAGGGTGGCCACTGAAGCTTTCTTT.

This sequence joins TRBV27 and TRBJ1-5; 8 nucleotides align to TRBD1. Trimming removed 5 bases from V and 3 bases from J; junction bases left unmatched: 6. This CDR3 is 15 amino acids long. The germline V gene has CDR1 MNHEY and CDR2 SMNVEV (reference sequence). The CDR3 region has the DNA TGTGCCAGCAGTGGGGACAGGAGAAACAATCAGCCCCAGCATTTT. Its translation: CASSGDRRNNQPQHF.

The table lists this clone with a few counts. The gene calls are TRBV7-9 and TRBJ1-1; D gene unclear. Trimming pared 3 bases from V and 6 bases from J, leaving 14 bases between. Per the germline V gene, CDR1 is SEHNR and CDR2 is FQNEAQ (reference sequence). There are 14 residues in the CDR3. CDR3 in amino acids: CASSFGTVVAEAFF. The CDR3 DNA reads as TGTGCCAGCAGCTTCGGAACAGTCGTCGCTGAAGCTTTCTTT.

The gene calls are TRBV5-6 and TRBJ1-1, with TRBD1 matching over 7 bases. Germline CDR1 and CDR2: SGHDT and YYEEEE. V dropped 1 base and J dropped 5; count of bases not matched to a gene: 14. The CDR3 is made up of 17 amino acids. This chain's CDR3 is CASSLSKQGVLRTEAFF. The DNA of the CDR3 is TGTGCCAGCAGCTTGAGCAAGCAGGGGGTATTGAGAACTGAAGCTTTCTTT.

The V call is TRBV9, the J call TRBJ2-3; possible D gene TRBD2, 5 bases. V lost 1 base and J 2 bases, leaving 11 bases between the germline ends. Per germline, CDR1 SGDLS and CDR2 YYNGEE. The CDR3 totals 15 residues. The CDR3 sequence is CASSVIARTTDTQYF. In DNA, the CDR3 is TGTGCCAGCAGCGTAATAGCGAGAACCACAGATACGCAGTATTTT.

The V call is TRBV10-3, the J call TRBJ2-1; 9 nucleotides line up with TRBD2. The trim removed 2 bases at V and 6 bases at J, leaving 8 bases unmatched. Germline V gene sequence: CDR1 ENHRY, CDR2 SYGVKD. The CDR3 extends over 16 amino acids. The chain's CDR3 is CAISETIAGEGNEQFF. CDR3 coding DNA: TGTGCCATCAGTGAGACAATAGCGGGAGAAGGCAATGAGCAGTTCTTC.